This is a list of T cell receptor beta chains from one sample in a study of OX40 agonist ivuxolimab in advanced cancers. Assay used: immunoSEQ multiplex PCR; TCRdb lists only in-frame clones, some missing. Here the sample spans 65,000 or so clones, 85% being singletons. Sample: CD4+ or CD8+ T cells sorted from blood, taken in a trial of the OX40 agonist ivuxolimab. The receptors were gathered from an adult with an advanced solid tumor such as melanoma, head and neck, liver or kidney cancer. CDR3s include the opening cysteine and the closing phenylalanine or tryptophan. The D gene is left open where the match is weak. Some rows have no size entry. The others give once, few or many, or a class for an expanded clone.

J | V | size | D | DNA | CDR3
TRBJ2-1 | TRBV19 | - | - | TGTGCCAGTAGTATTCTACTAGCAGCCTACAATGAGCAGTTCTTC | CASSILLAAYNEQFF
TRBJ1-2 | TRBV5-4 | - | TRBD1 | TGTGCCAGCAGCCAAAACGTAAGGGGACAGGGGAACTATGGCTACACCTTC | CASSQNVRGQGNYGYTF
TRBJ2-7 | TRBV11-2 | - | - | TGTGCCAGCAGGTCGGGACAAACCTACGAGCAGTACTTC | CASRSGQTYEQYF
TRBJ2-1 | TRBV6-5 | few | TRBD2 | TGTGCCAGCGGCACTAGCGGGGCCTACAATGAGCAGTTCTTC | CASGTSGAYNEQFF
TRBJ1-6 | TRBV19 | - | - | TGTGCCAGTAGTATAGCGTTGACAGCCGTCTATAATTCACCCCTCCACTTT | CASSIALTAVYNSPLHF
TRBJ2-7 | TRBV2 | - | - | TGTGCCAGCAGTGTGGGGGGATCCCTCTACGAGCAGTACTTC | CASSVGGSLYEQYF
TRBJ1-2 | TRBV2 | - | - | TGTGCCAGCAGTCGGTACGAGGGGGACTATGGCTACACCTTC | CASSRYEGDYGYTF
TRBJ1-3 | TRBV7-9 | - | - | TGTGCCAGCAGCCGCGCCGGGGGTTCTGGAAACACCATATATTTT | CASSRAGGSGNTIYF
TRBJ1-1 | TRBV7-2 | - | - | TGTGCCAGCAGCTTAGCATGGGGGCCAGACCAAGGGGGCACTGAAGCTTTCTTT | CASSLAWGPDQGGTEAFF
TRBJ2-1 | TRBV29-1 | - | TRBD2 | TGCAGCGCCTCCCGCGGGAGTTCATACAATGAGCAGTTCTTC | CSASRGSSYNEQFF
TRBJ2-7 | TRBV12-5 | once | TRBD1 | TGTGCTAGTGGTTCGCTTCAGCGGGACAGGGTAAACGAGCAGTACTTC | CASGSLQRDRVNEQYF
TRBJ2-7 | TRBV4-2 | - | TRBD2 | TGTGCCAGCAGCCAAGGGGGTGGTATAGCGGGAGTCTACGAGCAGTACTTC | CASSQGGGIAGVYEQYF
TRBJ1-6 | TRBV30 | - | - | TGTGCCTGGAGTGGGGACGGTGTACCCCTCCACTTT | CAWSGDGVPLHF
TRBJ1-2 | TRBV28 | few | - | TGTGCCAGCAGTATGGACCTTCCGCGTGGCTACACCTTC | CASSMDLPRGYTF
TRBJ2-2 | TRBV6-6 | - | - | TGTGCCAGCCGAGAGGGGGTTATCAACGGGGAGCTGTTTTTT | CASREGVINGELFF
TRBJ2-1 | TRBV5-1 | - | TRBD2 | TGCGCCAGCCAGCGGGAGGGCCACGGTGAGCAGTTCTTC | CASQREGHGEQFF
TRBJ2-6 | TRBV4-3 | - | - | TGCGCCAGCAGCCATGACTTACAGGTTTACTCTGGGGCCAACGTCCTGACTTTC | CASSHDLQVYSGANVLTF
TRBJ2-7 | TRBV7-8 | - | TRBD2 | TGTGCCAGCAGCTTAGGACACGCGGGAGGTGAGCAGTACTTC | CASSLGHAGGEQYF
TRBJ2-1 | TRBV27 | - | - | TGTGCCAGCAGTTTAATCGCGGCCGACAATGAGCAGTTCTTC | CASSLIAADNEQFF
TRBJ2-5 | TRBV6-4 | - | TRBD2 | TGTGCCAGCAGTGGCTCGGGGGGGGGTCAAGAGACCCAGTACTTC | CASSGSGGGQETQYF
TRBJ2-7 | TRBV19 | - | - | TGTGCCAGTAGTCTCGCTCCGGGACCGCCAGCTTACGAGCAGTACTTC | CASSLAPGPPAYEQYF
TRBJ2-1 | TRBV7-2 | - | TRBD1 | TGTGCCAGCAGCTTAAGGGGGCGTGAGGTGTCTGATGGTGAGCAGTTCTTC | CASSLRGREVSDGEQFF
TRBJ2-1 | TRBV6-1 | - | - | TGTGCCAGCAGTGAAACAGCGGGCCTCAACAATGAGCAGTTCTTC | CASSETAGLNNEQFF
TRBJ1-1 | TRBV5-4 | - | - | TGTGCCAGCAGCCCTCGGGCGGGTACGAACACTGAAGCTTTCTTT | CASSPRAGTNTEAFF
TRBJ2-1 | TRBV28 | - | - | TGTGCCAGCACTCCCCGCAGGACAGCCTACAATGAGCAGTTCTTC | CASTPRRTAYNEQFF
TRBJ2-7 | TRBV4-1 | - | TRBD1 | TGCGCCAGCAGCCAAGAGTACGACAGGGGCTACGAGCAGTACTTC | CASSQEYDRGYEQYF
TRBJ2-1 | TRBV7-2 | - | - | TGTGCCAGCAGCTTAGTGTTGGGGAGCGGCCCTGCGGATGAGCAGTTCTTC | CASSLVLGSGPADEQFF
TRBJ2-2 | TRBV7-2 | - | TRBD1 | TGTGCCAGCAGCCCTGACAGGGAGAACACCGGGGAGCTGTTTTTT | CASSPDRENTGELFF